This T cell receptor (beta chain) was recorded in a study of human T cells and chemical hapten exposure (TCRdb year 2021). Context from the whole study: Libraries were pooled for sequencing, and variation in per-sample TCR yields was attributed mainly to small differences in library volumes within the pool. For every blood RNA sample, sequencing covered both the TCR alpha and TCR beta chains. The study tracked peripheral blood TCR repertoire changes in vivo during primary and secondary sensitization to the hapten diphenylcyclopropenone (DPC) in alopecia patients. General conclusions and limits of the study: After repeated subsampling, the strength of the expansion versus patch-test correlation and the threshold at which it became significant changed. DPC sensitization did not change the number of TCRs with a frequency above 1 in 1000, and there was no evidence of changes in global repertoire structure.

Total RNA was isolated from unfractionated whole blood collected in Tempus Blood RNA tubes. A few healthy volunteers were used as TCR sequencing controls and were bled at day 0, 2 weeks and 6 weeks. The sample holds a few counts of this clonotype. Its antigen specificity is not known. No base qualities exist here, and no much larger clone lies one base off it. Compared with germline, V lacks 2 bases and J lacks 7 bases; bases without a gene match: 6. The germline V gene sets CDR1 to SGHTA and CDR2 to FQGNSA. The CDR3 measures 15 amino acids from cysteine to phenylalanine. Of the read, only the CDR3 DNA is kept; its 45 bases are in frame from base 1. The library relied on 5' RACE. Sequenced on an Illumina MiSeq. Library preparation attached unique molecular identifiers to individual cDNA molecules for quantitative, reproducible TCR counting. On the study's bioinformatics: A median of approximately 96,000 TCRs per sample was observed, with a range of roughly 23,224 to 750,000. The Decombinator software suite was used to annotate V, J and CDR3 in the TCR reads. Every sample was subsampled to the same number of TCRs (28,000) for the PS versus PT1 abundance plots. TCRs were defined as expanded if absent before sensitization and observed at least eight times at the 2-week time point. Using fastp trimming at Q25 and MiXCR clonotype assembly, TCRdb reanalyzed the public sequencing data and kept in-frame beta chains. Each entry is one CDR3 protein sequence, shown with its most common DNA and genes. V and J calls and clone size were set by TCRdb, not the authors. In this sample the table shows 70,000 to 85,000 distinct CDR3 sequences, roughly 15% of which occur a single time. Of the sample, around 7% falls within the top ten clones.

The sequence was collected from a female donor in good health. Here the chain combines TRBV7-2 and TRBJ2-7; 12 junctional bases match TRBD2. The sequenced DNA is TGTGCCAGCAGCTTACAACTAGCGGGAGGAGGAGAGCAGTACTTC. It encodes CASSLQLAGGGEQYF.